Detailed here is one T cell receptor beta chain. Trimming left V 0 bases short and J 5 bases short, with 18 bases between. In germline, CDR1 is MRHNA, CDR2 SNTAGT. The CDR3 runs to 17 residues. The data are from a study of patients and donors after allogeneic stem cell transplantation. Using its own MiXCR run on the RT-PCR reads, TCRdb lists one record per CDR3 protein. The sample carries approximately 160,000 distinct CDR3 sequences, 30% recorded once. The sequence was obtained from a human donor who was either an allogeneic HSCT recipient or a stem cell or donor lymphocyte infusion donor (not recorded which). It is not recorded whose cells these are; they may come from a transplant donor. This sequence joins TRBV6-4 and TRBJ2-3; D unclear. Sequencing input: blood, either unsorted or a sorted T cell fraction (not recorded which). Here the CDR3 reads CASSDSNPAEPGDTQYF. As DNA, the CDR3 is TGTGCCAGCAGTGACTCGAACCCAGCTGAGCCCGGAGATACGCAGTATTTT.